This TCR beta chain was sequenced for a study of shared clonotypes between healthy human individuals. For sorted subsets, about 200 ng DNA per replicate equaled approximately 30,000 T cell genomes. TCRdb's table, derived via immunoSEQ multiplex PCR, lists solely in-frame clones and lacks some. The table shows over a million clones, with 75% to 85% occurring only once. The germline gives CDR1 SGHTA, CDR2 FQGNSA. V dropped 2 bases and J dropped 7 bases, with 14 bases sitting between them. This CDR3 spans 14 amino acids. The chain combines TRBV7-2 with TRBJ1-2; tentatively, D is TRBD1 (5 bases). The receptor comes from a man younger than 30 in good health. Some clones in this sample may be carry-over from other donors' samples. Sequences were obtained from memory CD4+ T cells from PBMCs. Stated subset: CD45RA-negative fraction. CDR3 in DNA: TGTGCCAGCAGCTTATCGCAGGGCCTAGTTGGCTACACCTTC. The encoded protein is CASSLSQGLVGYTF.